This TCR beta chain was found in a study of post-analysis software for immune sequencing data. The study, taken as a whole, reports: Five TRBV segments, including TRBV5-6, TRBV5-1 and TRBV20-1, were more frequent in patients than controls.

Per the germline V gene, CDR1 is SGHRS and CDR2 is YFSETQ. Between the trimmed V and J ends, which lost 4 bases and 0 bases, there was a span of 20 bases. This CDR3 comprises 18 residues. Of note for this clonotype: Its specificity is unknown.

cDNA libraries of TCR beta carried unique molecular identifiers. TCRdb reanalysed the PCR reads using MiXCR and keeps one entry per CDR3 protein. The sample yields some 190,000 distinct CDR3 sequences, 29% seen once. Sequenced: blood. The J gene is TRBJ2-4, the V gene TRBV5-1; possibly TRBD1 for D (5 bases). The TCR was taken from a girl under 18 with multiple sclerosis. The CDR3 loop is CASSLGQASFLAKNIQYF. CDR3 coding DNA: TGCGCCAGCAGCCTGGGGCAGGCCAGTTTTCTAGCCAAAAACATTCAGTACTTC. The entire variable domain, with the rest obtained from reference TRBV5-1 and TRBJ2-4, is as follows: KAGVTQTPRYLIKTRGQQVTLSCSPISGHRSVSWYQQTPGQGLQFLFEYFSETQRNKGNFPGRFSGRQFSNSRSEMNVSTLELGDSALYLCASSLGQASFLAKNIQYFGAGTRLSVL.